The 26 T cell receptor beta chains given below trace back to one sample, sequenced in a study of cytomegalovirus exposure and HLA in healthy donors. PCR involved 60 Vbeta and 13 Jbeta primers. Generated by immunoSEQ multiplex PCR, the TCRdb table keeps only in-frame clones and is missing some. This repertoire includes about 140,000 clones. Sequencing input: PBMCs. The receptors originated from a male donor in good health and CMV-seronegative.

V gene TRBV14 combines with J gene TRBJ2-7; 10 bases align to TRBD2. Germline V gene sequence: CDR1 SGHDN, CDR2 FVKESK. With 4 bases clipped from V and 1 base from J, the junction kept 4 bases outside the gene matches. This CDR3 is built from 15 residues. For the CDR3, the DNA is TGTGCCAGCAGCCTCCTAGCGGGAGCTTCCTACGAGCAGTACTTC. As protein: CASSLLAGASYEQYF.

This chain joins TRBV27 and TRBJ2-7, with 12 positions matching TRBD1. The CDR3 consists of 16 residues. Germline lookup yields CDR1 MNHEY and CDR2 SMNVEV (reference sequence). The trim removed 4 bases at V and 2 bases at J, leaving 6 bases unmatched. CDR3 amino acids: CASSSPGQGAAYEQYF. The CDR3 coding sequence is TGTGCCAGCAGTTCTCCGGGACAGGGGGCGGCCTACGAGCAGTACTTC.

The rearrangement links TRBV29-1 to TRBJ1-5, with D possibly being TRBD1 (5 bases). Germline lookup yields CDR1 SQVTM and CDR2 ANQGSEA. The V gene lost 4 bases and the J gene lost 5 bases, with 6 bases spanning the gap. CDR3 length: 11 residues. The DNA for the CDR3 is TGCAGCGTTGGGGGCGATCAGCCCCAGCATTTT. As protein: CSVGGDQPQHF.

The V call is TRBV7-9, the J call TRBJ1-5, with 9 bases that match TRBD1. The J segment lost 5 bases and the V segment lost 5 bases, leaving 4 bases of the junction unmatched. The CDR3 sequence is 14 residues long. Germline V lookup: CDR1 SEHNR, CDR2 FQNEAQ (reference sequence). DNA for the CDR3: TGTGCCAGCAGCGGGACAGGGAGAGATCAGCCCCAGCATTTT. It codes for CASSGTGRDQPQHF.

The chain employs TRBV6-5 and TRBJ2-7; 8 bases map to TRBD2. Trimming cost V 7 bases and J 4 bases; bases outside gene matches: 12. Germline V gives CDR1 MNHEY, CDR2 SVGAGI. CDR3 length: 15 amino acids. The CDR3 nucleotides are TGTGCCAGCATTGGGTTTAGCGGGACCAAGTACGAGCAGTACTTC. Encoded protein: CASIGFSGTKYEQYF.

CDR3 in amino acids: CASSPAGNPRDTQYF. CDR3 bases: TGTGCCAGCAGCCCAGCGGGGAACCCTCGAGATACGCAGTATTTT. The gene calls are TRBV7-9 and TRBJ2-3; 7 bases match TRBD2. This CDR3 is 15 amino acids long. CDR1 is SEHNR, CDR2 FQNEAQ, per germline (reference sequence). V gave up 5 bases and J gave up 5 bases; unmatched junction bases: 10.

V is TRBV28 and J is TRBJ2-2, with D perhaps matching TRBD1 (5 bases). The CDR3 is made up of 15 amino acids. Germline V CDR1 and CDR2: MDHEN, SYDVKM. Trimming took off 8 bases at V and 1 base at J, with 14 bases between the two ends. This CDR3 reads CASGVRGLNTGELFF. The CDR3 coding sequence is TGTGCCAGCGGGGTAAGGGGTCTGAACACCGGGGAGCTGTTTTTT.

The chain uses TRBV14 and TRBJ1-2, with D maybe TRBD1 (5 bases). Germline V gives CDR1 SGHDN, CDR2 FVKESK. V lost 4 bases and J 9 bases, leaving 15 bases between the germline ends. The CDR3 spans 13 residues. The CDR3 loop reads CASSLKGQGSYTF. The CDR3 DNA reads as TGTGCCAGCAGCCTCAAAGGGCAGGGTAGCTACACCTTC.

This chain connects TRBV30 to TRBJ1-5, with D hard to call. Per the germline V gene, CDR1 is GTSNPN and CDR2 is SVGIG (reference sequence). The germline V and J ends were trimmed by 0 bases and 9 bases, with 12 bases remaining between them. The CDR3 spans 13 residues. The CDR3 sequence: CAWSVVQTGPQHF. Written as DNA, the CDR3 is TGTGCCTGGAGTGTTGTGCAAACGGGGCCCCAGCATTTT.

This chain uses TRBV27 with TRBJ2-3, with D possibly being TRBD2 (5 bases). V was pared by 6 bases and J by 4 bases, with 17 bases between. The CDR3 is 15 residues long. Per the germline V gene, CDR1 is MNHEY and CDR2 is SMNVEV (reference sequence). The CDR3 DNA follows: TGTGCCAGCAGGAGGAGCGGAAAGGAGTCAGATACGCAGTATTTT. It specifies CASRRSGKESDTQYF.

The chain couples TRBV7-9 to TRBJ2-1, with 9 bases matching TRBD1. This CDR3 comprises 15 residues. The V gene's germline CDR1 is SEHNR and CDR2 FQNEAQ (reference sequence). J lost 6 bases, V lost 4 bases, and 7 bases had no gene match. The CDR3 sequence is CASSSGQGVTNEQFF. The CDR3 DNA reads as TGTGCCAGCAGCTCGGGACAGGGTGTTACCAATGAGCAGTTCTTC.

The chain is built from TRBV7-8 and TRBJ2-5; D is possibly TRBD2 (5 bases). Germline CDR1 and CDR2: SGHVS and FQNEAQ. There are 13 residues in the CDR3. Trimming shortened V by 5 bases and J by 7 bases, and 14 bases separated the two germline ends. The CDR3 sequence: CASSTEGSSTQYF. CDR3 sequence (DNA): TGTGCCAGCAGCACCGAGGGTAGTTCGACCCAGTACTTC.

The V call is TRBV5-1, the J call TRBJ2-7; 9 nucleotides match TRBD2. Unmatched junction bases numbered 2, after V lost 2 bases and J lost 2 bases. The CDR3 runs to 14 residues. Germline assignment: CDR1 SGHRS and CDR2 YFSETQ. In DNA form, the CDR3 reads TGCGCCAGCAGCTTCCTAGCGGGGACCTACGAGCAGTACTTC. Amino acid sequence: CASSFLAGTYEQYF.

The V call is TRBV9, the J call TRBJ2-2; TRBD1 agrees at 7 bases. CDR1 is SGDLS and CDR2 is YYNGEE in the germline V gene. This CDR3 has 16 amino acids. The V and J ends lost 0 bases and 2 bases, in that order; junction bases with no gene match: 4. CDR3 DNA sequence: TGTGCCAGCAGCGTAGAGGGGACAGAAAACACCGGGGAGCTGTTTTTT. Translated, it gives CASSVEGTENTGELFF.

V is TRBV4-3 and J is TRBJ2-1; TRBD1 matches at 9 bases. The V gene end was trimmed by 6 bases and the J gene end by 2 bases; junction bases not matched to a gene: 2. In germline, CDR1 is LGHNA, CDR2 YSLEER. This CDR3 region has 14 residues. Here the CDR3 reads CASSRTGAYNEQFF. The CDR3 DNA reads TGCGCCAGCAGTCGGACAGGGGCCTACAATGAGCAGTTCTTC.

The V gene is TRBV9, the J gene TRBJ2-7; no clear D gene. Per germline, CDR1 SGDLS and CDR2 YYNGEE. Trimming stripped 6 bases from V and 5 bases from J, with 9 bases between. CDR3 length equals 11 residues. The CDR3 protein is CASNHPDEQYF. In DNA, the CDR3 is TGTGCCAGCAACCATCCGGACGAGCAGTACTTC.

The genes are TRBV19 and TRBJ1-2; no clear D. CDR1 LNHDA and CDR2 SQIVND come from the germline V gene (reference sequence). With 9 bases removed from V and 0 bases from J, the gap between germline ends came to 17 bases. The CDR3 consists of 15 residues. This CDR3 is CASVPVGGPNYGYTF. The CDR3 coding sequence is TGTGCCAGCGTCCCAGTGGGCGGGCCTAACTATGGCTACACCTTC.

The V gene is TRBV2, the J gene TRBJ1-2; D uncertain. This CDR3 comprises 13 residues. Trimming shortened V by 6 bases and J by 2 bases, and 10 bases separated the two germline ends. Germline values: CDR1 SNHLY, CDR2 FYNNEI. DNA of the CDR3: TGTGCCAGCAGCGAAATCCCAAACTATGGCTACACCTTC. Amino acid sequence: CASSEIPNYGYTF.

This sequence joins TRBV6-1 and TRBJ2-6; weak D call: TRBD1 (6 bases). The CDR3 length is 14 residues. CDR1 is MNHNS, CDR2 SASEGT, per germline. With 4 bases removed from V and 2 bases from J, the gap between germline ends came to 6 bases. CDR3 amino acids: CASSGQAGANVLTF. CDR3 sequence (DNA): TGTGCCAGCAGTGGACAGGCTGGGGCCAACGTCCTGACTTTC.

This chain uses TRBV5-1 with TRBJ1-1; possibly TRBD1 for D (6 bases). Trimming shortened V by 3 bases and J by 0 bases, and 9 bases separated the two germline ends. CDR1 is SGHRS and CDR2 is YFSETQ in the germline V gene. The CDR3 covers 14 residues. As DNA, the CDR3 is TGCGCCAGCAGCTGGGACATCTTGAACACTGAAGCTTTCTTT. Translating it yields CASSWDILNTEAFF. Supplemented by reference TRBV5-1 and TRBJ1-1, the full variable domain reads KAGVTQTPRYLIKTRGQQVTLSCSPISGHRSVSWYQQTPGQGLQFLFEYFSETQRNKGNFPGRFSGRQFSNSRSEMNVSTLELGDSALYLCASSWDILNTEAFFGQGTRLTVV.

This sequence joins TRBV5-4 and TRBJ2-3; 8 bases line up with TRBD1. Germline V gene lookup returns CDR1 SGHNT and CDR2 YYREEE (reference sequence). The V and J ends lost 10 bases and 4 bases, in that order; junction bases with no gene match: 11. This CDR3 region has 14 residues. The CDR3 coding sequence is TGTGCCTCCAGGGGGCGGGGCTGGCCAGATACGCAGTATTTT. Its protein is CASRGRGWPDTQYF.

This rearrangement joins TRBV6-4 to TRBJ1-2; the match to TRBD1 covers 9 bases. Trimming at V came to 0 bases and at J to 5 bases, leaving 10 bases not matched to a gene. The CDR3 consists of 17 residues. CDR1 MRHNA and CDR2 SNTAGT come from the germline V gene. Here the CDR3 reads CASSDSHSRGTGYGYTF. Here the CDR3 DNA reads TGTGCCAGCAGTGACTCACATAGTCGCGGGACAGGGTATGGCTACACCTTC.

Concerning this clone: Other DNA sequences in this specimen translate into the identical CDR3. The rearrangement links TRBV2 to TRBJ1-5; D is ambiguous. There are 15 residues in the CDR3. CDR1 SNHLY and CDR2 FYNNEI come from the germline V gene. With 2 bases removed from V and 4 bases from J, the gap between germline ends came to 12 bases. The CDR3 nucleotides are TGTGCCAGCAGTGAACTCGGGGAGAGTAATCAGCCCCAGCATTTT. Translation gives CASSELGESNQPQHF.

This chain connects TRBV30 to TRBJ1-4; possibly TRBD1 for D (6 bases). V lost 1 base to trimming and J lost 6 bases, with 15 bases between them. The CDR3 covers 15 residues. Germline CDR1 reads GTSNPN; CDR2 reads SVGIG (reference sequence). CDR3 bases: TGTGCCTGGAGTGCAAACAGGGTTTGGTATGAAAAACTGTTTTTT. Encoded protein: CAWSANRVWYEKLFF.

This chain links TRBV7-6 with TRBJ2-7, with D tentatively TRBD1 (7 bases). V lost 2 bases to trimming and J lost 5 bases, with 19 bases between them. The germline CDR1 and CDR2 sequences are SGHVS and FNYEAQ. This CDR3 comprises 16 residues. The CDR3 region has the DNA TGTGCCAGCAGCTTATTGCCAGGGGGGCTGGAGGACGAGCAGTACTTC. This gives the protein CASSLLPGGLEDEQYF.

This chain connects TRBV25-1 to TRBJ2-5; 9 nucleotides align to TRBD1. Per germline, CDR1 MGHDK and CDR2 SYGVNS. The CDR3 contains 15 residues. Losses at the gene ends were 4 bases for V and 5 bases for J; bases not matched to a gene: 8. The CDR3 coding sequence is TGTGCCAGCAGTGCCCGGGACAGGGTCCGGGAGACCCAGTACTTC. This encodes CASSARDRVRETQYF.